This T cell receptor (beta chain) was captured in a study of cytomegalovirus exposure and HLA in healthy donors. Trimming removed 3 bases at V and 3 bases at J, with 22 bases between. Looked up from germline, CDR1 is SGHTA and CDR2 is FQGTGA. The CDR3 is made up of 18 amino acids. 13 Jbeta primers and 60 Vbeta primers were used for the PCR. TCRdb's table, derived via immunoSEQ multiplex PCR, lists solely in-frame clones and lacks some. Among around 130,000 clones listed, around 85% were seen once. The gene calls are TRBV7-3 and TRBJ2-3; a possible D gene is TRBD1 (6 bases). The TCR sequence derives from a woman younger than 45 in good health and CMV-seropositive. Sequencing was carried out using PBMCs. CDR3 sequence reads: CASSFFPRQGLGTDTQYF. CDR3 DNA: TGTGCCAGCAGCTTCTTCCCCCGTCAGGGGCTAGGTACAGATACGCAGTATTTT.